This T cell receptor (beta chain) came from a study of regulatory T cells in long-lasting Graves disease. CDR3-region Arm-PCR and iRepertoire HTBI primers produced the TCR beta libraries. MiXCR was run by TCRdb on the multiplex PCR reads, yielding one entry per CDR3 protein. The table includes 580,000 or so distinct CDR3 sequences, around 15% detected once. The length of the CDR3 is 16 residues. The germline V gene encodes CDR1 MGHRA and CDR2 YSYEKL. This clonotype turned up a few times. One end of the junction fails to match germline, which may point to a read error. Time point described: newly diagnosed GD, antithyroid drugs for less than 3 months. TCR sequences were obtained from RNA taken from PBMCs. These same records also appear under a second study, on T cells in Graves' hyperthyroidism and ophthalmopathy.

The sequence derives from a man younger than 35 with Graves disease. J is TRBJ2-3 and V is TRBV4-1; D remains ambiguous. The sample was peripheral blood mononuclear cells (PBMCs), taken at new diagnosis, from a patient treated with antithyroid drugs. The CDR3 reads CASSQERVGGTDTQYF. The CDR3 coding sequence is TGTGCCAGCAGCCAAGAAAGGGTCGGCGGTACAGATACGCAGTATTTT.